This T cell receptor (beta chain) was profiled in a study of post-analysis software for immune sequencing data. As for the study in general: Clinical courses comprised relapsing-remitting, secondary progressive and progressive-relapsing multiple sclerosis.

Each TCR beta cDNA library carried unique molecular identifiers. Between roughly 1 and 10 million T cells gave rise to a few hundred thousand cDNA molecules. In TCRdb, the PCR reads were re-called with MiXCR into one record per CDR3 protein. Counted here are over 250,000 distinct CDR3 sequences, less than 40% occurring once; the ten biggest clones make up 4% to 6%. This clonotype has a count of ten or more. Antigen unknown. Overall study results and limits: Among a handful of TRBV segments more frequent in patients than controls were TRBV5-6, TRBV5-1 and TRBV20-1.

This CDR3 is built from 15 residues. Germline V CDR1 and CDR2: SEHNR, FQNEAQ (reference sequence). Losses at the gene ends were 7 bases for V and 6 bases for J; bases not matched to a gene: 8. The chain employs TRBV7-9 and TRBJ1-6, with 8 nucleotides matching TRBD1. Sequencing used blood. This clonotype was sampled from a girl aged 5-17 years with multiple sclerosis. This CDR3 reads CASIRGGQGNSPLHF. The DNA of the CDR3 is TGTGCCAGCATCAGAGGCGGACAGGGTAATTCACCCCTCCACTTT.